These T cell receptor beta chains were read from a single sample in a study of CD8+ T cells in alopecia areata. Assay: immunoSEQ multiplex PCR; the TCRdb copy retains only in-frame clones and omits some. The sample records more than 95,000 clones, over 75% being singletons. Sequencing used CD8+ T cells sorted from blood, obtained at approximately week 30, from a patient treated with tofacitinib. The receptors were gathered from a human donor with alopecia areata. CDR3s include the opening cysteine and the closing phenylalanine or tryptophan. A D gene is named only where the DNA matches it firmly. Expanded clones are given a class, and other clones once, few, many or no size at all.

d_gene: .; v_gene: TRBV6-1; j_gene: TRBJ2-1; abundance: .; CDR3nt: TGTGCCAGCAGTGAATGGGACGGCACGTACAATGAGCAGTTCTTC; CDR3aa: CASSEWDGTYNEQFF
d_gene: .; v_gene: TRBV7-8; j_gene: TRBJ2-7; abundance: .; CDR3nt: TGTGCCAGCAGCTTCGAAGCCTACGAGCAGTACTTC; CDR3aa: CASSFEAYEQYF
d_gene: .; v_gene: TRBV11-2; j_gene: TRBJ2-2; abundance: .; CDR3nt: TGTGCCAGCAGCCCGGGGACGTCCAACACCGGGGAGCTGTTTTTT; CDR3aa: CASSPGTSNTGELFF
d_gene: .; v_gene: TRBV5-1; j_gene: TRBJ2-5; abundance: .; CDR3nt: TGCGCCAGCAGCTTGCGGTCGGAAGAGTACCAAGAGACCCAGTACTTC; CDR3aa: CASSLRSEEYQETQYF
d_gene: .; v_gene: TRBV5-1; j_gene: TRBJ2-7; abundance: few; CDR3nt: TGCGCCAGCAGCTACGGGGACGGATCCTACGAGCAGTACTTC; CDR3aa: CASSYGDGSYEQYF
d_gene: TRBD1; v_gene: TRBV25-1; j_gene: TRBJ2-4; abundance: .; CDR3nt: TGTGCCAGCAGTGTTAAACAGGGGTGGCGGATGGACATTCAGTACTTC; CDR3aa: CASSVKQGWRMDIQYF
d_gene: .; v_gene: TRBV29-1; j_gene: TRBJ2-7; abundance: .; CDR3nt: TGCAGCGTTCCGGGACCGAGCTCCTACGAGCAGTACTTC; CDR3aa: CSVPGPSSYEQYF
d_gene: TRBD2; v_gene: TRBV19; j_gene: TRBJ2-1; abundance: .; CDR3nt: TGTGCCAGTAGTATAGAATCTAGCGGGGTCTCCTACAATGAGCAGTTCTTC; CDR3aa: CASSIESSGVSYNEQFF
d_gene: .; v_gene: TRBV5-1; j_gene: TRBJ2-7; abundance: .; CDR3nt: TGCGCCAGCAGCGCAGACAGCTACGCCGGCTACGAGCAGTACTTC; CDR3aa: CASSADSYAGYEQYF
d_gene: .; v_gene: TRBV27; j_gene: TRBJ2-7; abundance: .; CDR3nt: TGTGCCAGCAGGACGGGATCCTACGAGCAGTACTTC; CDR3aa: CASRTGSYEQYF
d_gene: .; v_gene: TRBV29-1; j_gene: TRBJ2-1; abundance: .; CDR3nt: TGCAGCGGTGTCAGGGCAGATTCGAATGAGCAGTTCTTC; CDR3aa: CSGVRADSNEQFF
d_gene: .; v_gene: TRBV5-1; j_gene: TRBJ2-1; abundance: .; CDR3nt: TGCGCCAGCAGCTTCCCAGACGGAAGCAATGAGCAGTTCTTC; CDR3aa: CASSFPDGSNEQFF
d_gene: TRBD1; v_gene: TRBV9; j_gene: TRBJ2-7; abundance: .; CDR3nt: TGTGCCAGCAGCGTAGACCCGGGACAGGGGGCGCGGGAGCAGTACTTC; CDR3aa: CASSVDPGQGAREQYF
d_gene: .; v_gene: TRBV7-3; j_gene: TRBJ2-3; abundance: .; CDR3nt: TGTGCCAGCAGACCAACCCAGGGGATTTCAGATACGCAGTATTTT; CDR3aa: CASRPTQGISDTQYF
d_gene: TRBD1; v_gene: TRBV4-1; j_gene: TRBJ2-1; abundance: once; CDR3nt: TGCGCCAGCAGCCAGATCGGGGACAGATACAATGAGCAGTTCTTC; CDR3aa: CASSQIGDRYNEQFF
d_gene: TRBD1; v_gene: TRBV5-4; j_gene: TRBJ2-7; abundance: .; CDR3nt: TGTGCCAGCAGCTCGACAGGGCCCACTAAGTACGAGCAGTACTTC; CDR3aa: CASSSTGPTKYEQYF
d_gene: TRBD2; v_gene: TRBV6-6; j_gene: TRBJ2-1; abundance: .; CDR3nt: TGTGCCAGCAGTTCAATAGCGGGAGGGCCCAATGAGCAGTTCTTC; CDR3aa: CASSSIAGGPNEQFF
d_gene: TRBD1; v_gene: TRBV27; j_gene: TRBJ1-2; abundance: once; CDR3nt: TGTGCCAGCAGTGGACAGGGCTCCGGCTATGGCTACACCTTC; CDR3aa: CASSGQGSGYGYTF
d_gene: TRBD1; v_gene: TRBV7-9; j_gene: TRBJ2-1; abundance: .; CDR3nt: TGTGCCAGCAGCTCCCCGGTACAGGGGGCGCAAAATGAGCAGTTCTTC; CDR3aa: CASSSPVQGAQNEQFF
d_gene: TRBD1; v_gene: TRBV27; j_gene: TRBJ1-2; abundance: .; CDR3nt: TGTGCCAGCAGTTACTGGGACAGGGGAAACTATGGCTACACCTTC; CDR3aa: CASSYWDRGNYGYTF
d_gene: .; v_gene: TRBV29-1; j_gene: TRBJ2-7; abundance: .; CDR3nt: TGCAGCGTCTTGGACCTCTACGAGCAGTACTTC; CDR3aa: CSVLDLYEQYF
d_gene: TRBD1; v_gene: TRBV7-2; j_gene: TRBJ2-7; abundance: .; CDR3nt: TGTGCCAGCAGCGAGGCACCGGGACAGCTCTACGAGCAGTACTTC; CDR3aa: CASSEAPGQLYEQYF
d_gene: .; v_gene: TRBV5-6; j_gene: TRBJ2-1; abundance: .; CDR3nt: TGTGCCAGCAGCAAACGACCGAATGAGCAGTTCTTC; CDR3aa: CASSKRPNEQFF